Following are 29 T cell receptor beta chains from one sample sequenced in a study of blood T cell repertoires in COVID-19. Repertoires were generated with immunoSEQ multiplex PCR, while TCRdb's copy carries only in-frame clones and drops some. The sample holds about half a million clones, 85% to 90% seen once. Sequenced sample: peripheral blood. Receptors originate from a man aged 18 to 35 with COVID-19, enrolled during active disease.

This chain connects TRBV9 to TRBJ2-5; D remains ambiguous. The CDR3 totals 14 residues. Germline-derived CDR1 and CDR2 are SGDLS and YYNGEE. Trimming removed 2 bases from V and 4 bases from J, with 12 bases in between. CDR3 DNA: TGTGCCAGCAGCGTCGAGGCTTACGGAGAGACCCAGTACTTC. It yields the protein CASSVEAYGETQYF.

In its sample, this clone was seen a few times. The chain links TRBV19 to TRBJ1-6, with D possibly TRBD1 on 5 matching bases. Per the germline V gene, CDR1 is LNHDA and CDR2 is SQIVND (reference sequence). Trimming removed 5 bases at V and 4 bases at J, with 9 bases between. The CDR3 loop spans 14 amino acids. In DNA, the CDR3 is TGTGCCAGTAGTTCGGGGGGGTATAATTCACCCCTCCACTTT. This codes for CASSSGGYNSPLHF. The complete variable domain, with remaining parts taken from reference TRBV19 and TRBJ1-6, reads DGGITQSPKYLFRKEGQNVTLSCEQNLNHDAMYWYRQDPGQGLRLIYYSQIVNDFQKGDIAEGYSVSREKKESFPLTVTSAQKNPTAFYLCASSSGGYNSPLHFGNGTRLTVT.

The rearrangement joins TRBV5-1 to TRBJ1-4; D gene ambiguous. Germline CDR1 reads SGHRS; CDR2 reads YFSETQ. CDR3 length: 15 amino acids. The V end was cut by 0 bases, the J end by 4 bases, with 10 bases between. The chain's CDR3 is CASSLGLAFNEKLFF. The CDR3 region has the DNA TGCGCCAGCAGCTTGGGGTTAGCCTTTAATGAAAAACTGTTTTTT.

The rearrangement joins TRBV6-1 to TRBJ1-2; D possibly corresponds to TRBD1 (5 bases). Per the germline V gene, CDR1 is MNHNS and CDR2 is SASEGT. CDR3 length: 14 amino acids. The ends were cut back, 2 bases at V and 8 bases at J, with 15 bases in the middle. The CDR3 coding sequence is TGTGCCAGCAGTGAAAAACGGCAGGGAAGGGGCTACACCTTC. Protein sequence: CASSEKRQGRGYTF.

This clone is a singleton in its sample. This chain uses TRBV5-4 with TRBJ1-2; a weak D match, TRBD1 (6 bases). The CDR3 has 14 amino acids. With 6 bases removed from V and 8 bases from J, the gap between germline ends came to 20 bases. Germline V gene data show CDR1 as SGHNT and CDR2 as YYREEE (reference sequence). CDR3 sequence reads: CASTLEAGGRGYTF. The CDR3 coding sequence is TGTGCCAGCACCCTGGAAGCCGGGGGGCGAGGCTACACCTTC.

CDR3 nucleotide sequence: TGTGCCAGCAGCTTAGATCTGATGACAGGGTCTATCCAGTACTTC. It encodes CASSLDLMTGSIQYF. This rearrangement joins TRBV11-2 to TRBJ2-5; 7 bases are shared with TRBD1. V trimming: 0 bases; J trimming: 10 bases; junction bases outside the gene matches: 11. The CDR3 is 15 amino acids. Germline-derived CDR1 and CDR2 are SGHAT and FQNNGV.

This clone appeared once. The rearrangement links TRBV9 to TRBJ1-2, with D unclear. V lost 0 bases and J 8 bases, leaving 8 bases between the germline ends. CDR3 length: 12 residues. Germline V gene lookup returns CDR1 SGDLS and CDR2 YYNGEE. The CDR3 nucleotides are TGTGCCAGCAGCGTAGAAGGGAGGGGCTACACCTTC. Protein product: CASSVEGRGYTF.

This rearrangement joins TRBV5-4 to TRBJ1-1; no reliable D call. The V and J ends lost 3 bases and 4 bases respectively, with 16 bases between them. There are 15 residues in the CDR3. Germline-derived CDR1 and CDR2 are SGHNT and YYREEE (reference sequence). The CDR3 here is CASSSFARGPTEAFF. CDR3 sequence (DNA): TGTGCCAGCAGCTCGTTTGCAAGAGGGCCCACTGAAGCTTTCTTT.

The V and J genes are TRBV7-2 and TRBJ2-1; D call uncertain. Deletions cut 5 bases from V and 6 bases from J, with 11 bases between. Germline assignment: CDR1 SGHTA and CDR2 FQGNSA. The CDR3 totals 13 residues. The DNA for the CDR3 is TGTGCCAGCAGCCCCTACCGTGCCAATGAGCAGTTCTTC. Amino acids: CASSPYRANEQFF.

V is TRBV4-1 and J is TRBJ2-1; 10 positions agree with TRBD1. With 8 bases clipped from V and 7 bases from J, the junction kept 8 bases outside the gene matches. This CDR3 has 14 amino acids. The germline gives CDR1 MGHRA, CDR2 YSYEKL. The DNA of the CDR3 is TGCGCCAGCCGGGGCCGGACAGGGGGAAATGAGCAGTTCTTC. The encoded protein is CASRGRTGGNEQFF.

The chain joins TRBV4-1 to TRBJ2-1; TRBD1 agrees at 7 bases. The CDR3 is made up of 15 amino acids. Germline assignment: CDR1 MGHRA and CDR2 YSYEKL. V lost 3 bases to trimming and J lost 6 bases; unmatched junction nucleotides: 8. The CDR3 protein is CASSQGQLQSNEQFF. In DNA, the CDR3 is TGCGCCAGCAGCCAGGGACAGCTACAATCCAATGAGCAGTTCTTC.

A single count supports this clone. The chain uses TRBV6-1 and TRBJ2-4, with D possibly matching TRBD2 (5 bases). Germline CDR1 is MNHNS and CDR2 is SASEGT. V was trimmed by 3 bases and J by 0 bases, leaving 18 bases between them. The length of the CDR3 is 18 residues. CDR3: CASSDRSLGEKAKNIQYF. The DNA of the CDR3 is TGTGCCAGCAGTGACAGGAGTTTGGGAGAGAAAGCCAAAAACATTCAGTACTTC.

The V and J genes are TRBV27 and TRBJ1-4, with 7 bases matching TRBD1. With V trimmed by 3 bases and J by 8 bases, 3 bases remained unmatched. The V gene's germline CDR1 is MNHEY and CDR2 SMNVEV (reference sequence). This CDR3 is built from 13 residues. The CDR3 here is CASSFQGGEKLFF. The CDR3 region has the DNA TGTGCCAGCAGTTTTCAGGGGGGCGAAAAACTGTTTTTT.

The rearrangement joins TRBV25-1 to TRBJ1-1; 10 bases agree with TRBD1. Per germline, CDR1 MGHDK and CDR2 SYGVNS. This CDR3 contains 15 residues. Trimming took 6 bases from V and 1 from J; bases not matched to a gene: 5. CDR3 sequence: CASRETGGANTEAFF. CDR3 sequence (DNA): TGTGCCAGCAGGGAGACAGGGGGCGCGAACACTGAAGCTTTCTTT.

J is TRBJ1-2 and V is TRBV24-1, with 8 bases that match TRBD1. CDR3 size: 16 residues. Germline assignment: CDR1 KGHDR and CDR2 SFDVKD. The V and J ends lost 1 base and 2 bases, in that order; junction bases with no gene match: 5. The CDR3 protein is CATSDLRTGINYGYTF. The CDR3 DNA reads TGTGCCACCAGTGATTTACGGACAGGGATAAACTATGGCTACACCTTC.

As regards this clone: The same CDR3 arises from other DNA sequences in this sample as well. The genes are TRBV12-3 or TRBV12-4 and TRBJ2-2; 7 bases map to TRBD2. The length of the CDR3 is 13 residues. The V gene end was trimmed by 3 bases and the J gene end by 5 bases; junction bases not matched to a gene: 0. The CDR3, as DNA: TGTGCCAGCAGTTTTAGCGGGACCGGGGAGCTGTTTTTT. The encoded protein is CASSFSGTGELFF.

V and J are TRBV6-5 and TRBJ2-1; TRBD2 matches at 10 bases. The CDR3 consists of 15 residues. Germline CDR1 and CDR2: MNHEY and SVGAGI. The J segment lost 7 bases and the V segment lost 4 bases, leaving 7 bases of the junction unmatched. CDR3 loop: CASSSGLAGANEQFF. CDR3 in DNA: TGTGCCAGCAGTTCCGGGCTAGCGGGAGCGAATGAGCAGTTCTTC.

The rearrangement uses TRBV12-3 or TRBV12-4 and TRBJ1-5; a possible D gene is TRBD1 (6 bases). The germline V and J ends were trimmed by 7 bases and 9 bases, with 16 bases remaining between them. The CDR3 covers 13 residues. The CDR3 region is CASTGTRLGPQHF. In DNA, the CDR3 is TGTGCCAGCACCGGGACACGCCTTGGGCCCCAGCATTTT.

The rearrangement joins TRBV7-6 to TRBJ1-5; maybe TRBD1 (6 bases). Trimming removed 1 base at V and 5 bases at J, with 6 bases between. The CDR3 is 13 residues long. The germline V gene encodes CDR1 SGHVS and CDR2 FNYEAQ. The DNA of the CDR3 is TGTGCCAGCAGCTTAGGGACAGATCAGCCCCAGCATTTT. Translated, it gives CASSLGTDQPQHF.

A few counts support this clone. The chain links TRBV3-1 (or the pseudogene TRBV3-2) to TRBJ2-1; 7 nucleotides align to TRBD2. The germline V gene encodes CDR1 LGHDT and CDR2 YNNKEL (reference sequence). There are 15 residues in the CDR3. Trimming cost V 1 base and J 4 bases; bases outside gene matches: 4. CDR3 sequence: CASSQGIGGYNEQFF. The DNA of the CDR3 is TGTGCCAGCAGCCAAGGCATCGGGGGGTACAATGAGCAGTTCTTC.

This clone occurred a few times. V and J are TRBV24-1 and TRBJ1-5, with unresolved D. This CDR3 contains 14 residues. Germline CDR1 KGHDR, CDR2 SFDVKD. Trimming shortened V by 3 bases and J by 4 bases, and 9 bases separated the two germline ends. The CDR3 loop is CATSDGSTNQPQHF. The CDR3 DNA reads TGTGCCACCAGTGATGGGAGTACTAATCAGCCCCAGCATTTT.

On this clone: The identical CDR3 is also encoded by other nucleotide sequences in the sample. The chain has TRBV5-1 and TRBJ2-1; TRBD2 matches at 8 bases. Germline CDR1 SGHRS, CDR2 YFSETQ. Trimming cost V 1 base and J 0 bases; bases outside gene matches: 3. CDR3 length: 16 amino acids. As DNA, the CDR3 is TGCGCCAGCAGCTTGACCAGCGGGAGCTCCTACAATGAGCAGTTCTTC. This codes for CASSLTSGSSYNEQFF. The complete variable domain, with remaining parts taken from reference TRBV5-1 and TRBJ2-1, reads KAGVTQTPRYLIKTRGQQVTLSCSPISGHRSVSWYQQTPGQGLQFLFEYFSETQRNKGNFPGRFSGRQFSNSRSEMNVSTLELGDSALYLCASSLTSGSSYNEQFFGPGTRLTVL.

The CDR3 DNA is TGTGCCAGTAGTCTGGACAGGGGAGGATACACCATATATTTT. Residues: CASSLDRGGYTIYF. The V gene is TRBV19, the J gene TRBJ1-3; 9 bases match TRBD1. V was pared by 5 bases and J by 8 bases, with 7 bases of the junction left unmatched. Germline lookup yields CDR1 LNHDA and CDR2 SQIVND (reference sequence). CDR3 length equals 14 residues.

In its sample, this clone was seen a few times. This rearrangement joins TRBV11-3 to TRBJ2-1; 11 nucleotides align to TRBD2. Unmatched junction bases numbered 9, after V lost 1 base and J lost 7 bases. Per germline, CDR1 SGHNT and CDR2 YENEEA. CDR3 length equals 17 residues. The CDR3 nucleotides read TGTGCCAGCAGCTTAGGAGCCCCACTAGCGGGAGTAAATGAGCAGTTCTTC. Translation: CASSLGAPLAGVNEQFF. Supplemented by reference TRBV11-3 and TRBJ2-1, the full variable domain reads EAGVVQSPRYKIIEKKQPVAFWCNPISGHNTLYWYLQNLGQGPELLIRYENEEAVDDSQLPKDRFSAERLKGVDSTLKIQPAELGDSAVYLCASSLGAPLAGVNEQFFGPGTRLTVL.

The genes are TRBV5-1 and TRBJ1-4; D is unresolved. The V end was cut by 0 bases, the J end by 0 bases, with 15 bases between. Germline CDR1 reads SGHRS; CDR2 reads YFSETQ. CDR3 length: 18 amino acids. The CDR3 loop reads CASSLGRRDAATNEKLFF. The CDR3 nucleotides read TGCGCCAGCAGCTTGGGGCGCAGAGATGCGGCAACTAATGAAAAACTGTTTTTT.

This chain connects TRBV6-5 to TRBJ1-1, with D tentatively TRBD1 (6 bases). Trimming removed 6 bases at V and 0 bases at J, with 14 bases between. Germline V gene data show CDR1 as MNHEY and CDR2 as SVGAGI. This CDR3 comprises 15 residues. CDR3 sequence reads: CASRPNRVMNTEAFF. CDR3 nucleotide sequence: TGTGCCAGCAGGCCGAACAGGGTCATGAACACTGAAGCTTTCTTT.

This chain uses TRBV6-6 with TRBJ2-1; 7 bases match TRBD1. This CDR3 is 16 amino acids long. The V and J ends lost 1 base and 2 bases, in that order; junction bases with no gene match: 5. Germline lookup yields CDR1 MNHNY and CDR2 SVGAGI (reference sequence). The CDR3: CASSYLGTETYNEQFF. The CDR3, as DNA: TGTGCCAGCAGTTACTTGGGGACAGAGACCTACAATGAGCAGTTCTTC.

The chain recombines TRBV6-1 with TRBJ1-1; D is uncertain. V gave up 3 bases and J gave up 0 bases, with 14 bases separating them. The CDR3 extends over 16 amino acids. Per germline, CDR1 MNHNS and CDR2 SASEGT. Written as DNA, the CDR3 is TGTGCCAGCAGTGACCAGCGGCCATATTTGAACACTGAAGCTTTCTTT. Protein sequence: CASSDQRPYLNTEAFF.

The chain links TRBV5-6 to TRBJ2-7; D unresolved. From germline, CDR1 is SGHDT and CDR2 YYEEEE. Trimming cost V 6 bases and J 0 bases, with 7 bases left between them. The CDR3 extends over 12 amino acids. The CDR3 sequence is CASKAFSYEQYF. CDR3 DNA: TGTGCCAGCAAAGCGTTCTCCTACGAGCAGTACTTC. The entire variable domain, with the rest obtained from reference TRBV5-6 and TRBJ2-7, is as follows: DAGVTQSPTHLIKTRGQQVTLRCSPKSGHDTVSWYQQALGQGPQFIFQYYEEEERQRGNFPDRFSGHQFPNYSSELNVNALLLGDSALYLCASKAFSYEQYFGPGTRLTVT.